The 29 T cell receptor beta chains given below trace back to one sample, sequenced in a study of T cell clonotyping in hematopoietic cell transplantation. Method: immunoSEQ multiplex PCR; TCRdb's copy keeps in-frame clones and lacks some. The data show 25,000 to 30,000 clones, about four fifths seen once. The sample's time point: recipient sample about 28 days before transplant, after cytoreduction. Material: peripheral blood mononuclear cells, obtained before stem cell transplant. The receptors originated from a man aged 35 to 55 with acute myeloid leukemia. Some clones in this sample may be carry-over from other donors' samples.

V usage is TRBV5-1 and J usage is TRBJ1-1; possible D gene TRBD1, 6 bases. CDR1 SGHRS and CDR2 YFSETQ come from the germline V gene. The CDR3 loop spans 16 amino acids. V lost 3 bases and J lost 2, with 17 bases in between. The CDR3 reads CASSSQGWFPNTEAFF. The CDR3 DNA follows: TGCGCCAGCAGCTCACAGGGTTGGTTTCCCAACACTGAAGCTTTCTTT.

The chain combines TRBV7-6 with TRBJ2-3; 11 bases match TRBD2. Germline-derived CDR1 and CDR2 are SGHVS and FNYEAQ. CDR3 length equals 17 residues. V shed 5 bases, J shed 2 bases, and the junction held 9 bases outside the gene matches. The DNA for the CDR3 is TGTGCCAGCAGCCCTAGGCTACTAGCGGGGGACACAGATACGCAGTATTTT. It specifies CASSPRLLAGDTDTQYF.

This chain links TRBV4-3 with TRBJ1-6; 8 nucleotides line up with TRBD1. After removal of 0 bases from V and 0 bases from J, the junction contained 13 bases not matched to a gene. CDR3 length: 21 amino acids. The germline V gene encodes CDR1 LGHNA and CDR2 YSLEER. The CDR3 region is CASSQDTWGRTGNSYNSPLHF. For the CDR3, the DNA is TGCGCCAGCAGCCAAGATACCTGGGGAAGGACAGGGAACTCCTATAATTCACCCCTCCACTTT.

This sequence joins TRBV10-2 and TRBJ1-1; D may be TRBD1 (5 bases). V dropped 1 base and J dropped 4 bases, with 10 bases sitting between them. Germline-derived CDR1 and CDR2 are WSHSY and SAAADI. The CDR3 is 14 amino acids. CDR3 sequence reads: CASSEWGGSTEAFF. CDR3 nucleotide sequence: TGCGCCAGCAGTGAGTGGGGGGGAAGCACTGAAGCTTTCTTT.

V usage is TRBV5-1 and J usage is TRBJ1-1; D gene uncertain. CDR3 length: 13 amino acids. Trimming cost V 0 bases and J 2 bases, with 5 bases left between them. Germline V gene data show CDR1 as SGHRS and CDR2 as YFSETQ. CDR3 bases: TGCGCCAGCAGCTTGGGGCACAACACTGAAGCTTTCTTT. It yields the protein CASSLGHNTEAFF.

This clone was recorded once. V and J are TRBV7-9 and TRBJ1-1; the D is unclear. CDR1 is SEHNR and CDR2 is FQNEAQ in the germline V gene (reference sequence). The CDR3 covers 14 residues. V dropped 0 bases and J dropped 4 bases, with 9 bases sitting between them. For the CDR3, the DNA is TGTGCCAGCAGCTTAGCTGGGCCGGGCACTGAAGCTTTCTTT. It is translated as CASSLAGPGTEAFF.

This clone was picked up one time. The gene calls are TRBV7-2 and TRBJ1-2; 9 bases fit TRBD1. The CDR3 loop spans 15 amino acids. V shed 5 bases and J 7 bases; nucleotides not matched to a gene: 11. Germline V CDR1 and CDR2: SGHTA, FQGNSA. CDR3 sequence reads: CASSKPGQGPTGYTF. Here the CDR3 DNA reads TGTGCCAGCAGCAAACCGGGACAGGGCCCCACTGGCTACACCTTC.

The chain combines TRBV29-1 with TRBJ2-5; 9 bases are a match to TRBD1. Germline V gives CDR1 SQVTM, CDR2 ANQGSEA. The CDR3 is made up of 13 amino acids. The V gene end was trimmed by 4 bases and the J gene end by 4 bases; junction bases not matched to a gene: 4. The CDR3: CSVARTGAETQYF. CDR3 DNA sequence: TGCAGCGTTGCGAGGACAGGGGCAGAGACCCAGTACTTC.

The chain links TRBV5-1 to TRBJ1-5; no clear D gene. CDR1 SGHRS and CDR2 YFSETQ come from the germline V gene. The V and J ends lost 5 bases and 4 bases respectively, with 10 bases between them. This CDR3 is built from 13 residues. CDR3 DNA: TGCGCCAGCAGGGAAGACCTAAATCAGCCCCAGCATTTT. Translating it yields CASREDLNQPQHF.

The J gene is TRBJ2-2, the V gene TRBV5-4; TRBD1 aligns across 8 bases. Per the germline V gene, CDR1 is SGHNT and CDR2 is YYREEE (reference sequence). The trim removed 4 bases at V and 0 bases at J, leaving 2 bases unmatched. This CDR3 spans 15 amino acids. In DNA, the CDR3 is TGTGCCAGCAGCGCGGACAGGGCGAACACCGGGGAGCTGTTTTTT. It translates to CASSADRANTGELFF.

The chain recombines TRBV6-5 with TRBJ1-3, with a possible D match to TRBD1 (6 bases). This CDR3 spans 14 amino acids. Germline values: CDR1 MNHEY, CDR2 SVGAGI. V was clipped by 10 bases and J by 0 bases, with 13 bases between them. Here the CDR3 reads CATRQESSGNTIYF. For the CDR3, the DNA is TGTGCCACCCGACAGGAATCCTCTGGAAACACCATATATTTT.

V and J are TRBV7-2 and TRBJ2-7; TRBD2 agrees at 12 bases. Trimming cost V 5 bases and J 3 bases; bases outside gene matches: 17. This CDR3 comprises 19 residues. Looked up from germline, CDR1 is SGHTA and CDR2 is FQGNSA. The CDR3 here is CASSTEGLAGGPILYEQYF. Written as DNA, the CDR3 is TGTGCCAGCAGCACCGAGGGGCTAGCGGGAGGGCCAATACTCTACGAGCAGTACTTC. The whole variable domain, filled in from reference TRBV7-2 and TRBJ2-7, reads GAGVSQSPSNKVTEKGKDVELRCDPISGHTALYWYRQSLGQGLEFLIYFQGNSAPDKSGLPSDRFSAERTGGSVSTLTIQRTQQEDSAVYLCASSTEGLAGGPILYEQYFGPGTRLTVT.

The chain couples TRBV16 to TRBJ2-3; D not resolved. Germline V gene lookup returns CDR1 KGHSY and CDR2 FQNENV. Trimming took off 4 bases at V and 5 bases at J, with 13 bases between the two ends. The CDR3 runs 14 residues. The chain's CDR3 is CASSPGWRGDTQYF. CDR3 bases: TGTGCCAGCAGCCCCGGATGGCGTGGAGATACGCAGTATTTT.

The V gene is TRBV7-2, the J gene TRBJ1-1; 7 bases line up with TRBD1. The CDR3 is 15 amino acids. Germline V gene lookup returns CDR1 SGHTA and CDR2 FQGNSA. V was pared by 5 bases and J by 3 bases, with 9 bases of the junction left unmatched. CDR3: CASSRRRQGHTEAFF. CDR3 bases: TGTGCCAGCAGCCGCCGAAGACAGGGCCACACTGAAGCTTTCTTT. Complete variable domain (other parts from reference TRBV7-2 and TRBJ1-1): GAGVSQSPSNKVTEKGKDVELRCDPISGHTALYWYRQSLGQGLEFLIYFQGNSAPDKSGLPSDRFSAERTGGSVSTLTIQRTQQEDSAVYLCASSRRRQGHTEAFFGQGTRLTVV.

V usage is TRBV6-1 and J usage is TRBJ2-7; weak D call: TRBD1 (5 bases). Deletions cut 5 bases from V and 2 bases from J, with 10 bases between. The germline V gene has CDR1 MNHNS and CDR2 SASEGT. This CDR3 comprises 13 residues. The CDR3 reads CASSKTATYEQYF. DNA of the CDR3: TGTGCCAGCAGTAAGACAGCTACCTACGAGCAGTACTTC.

The J gene is TRBJ1-1, the V gene TRBV6-5; 9 nucleotides line up with TRBD1. V was pared by 6 bases and J by 11 bases, with 7 bases of the junction left unmatched. Germline-derived CDR1 and CDR2 are MNHEY and SVGAGI. The CDR3 spans 12 residues. CDR3 bases: TGTGCCAGCAGCAGTACAGGGGGCTTGGCTTTCTTT. The encoded protein is CASSSTGGLAFF.

The rearrangement joins TRBV30 to TRBJ1-5; 7 bases match TRBD1. The V and J ends lost 5 bases and 4 bases, in that order; junction bases with no gene match: 5. This CDR3 region has 13 residues. Per germline, CDR1 GTSNPN and CDR2 SVGIG (reference sequence). The CDR3 DNA reads as TGTGCCTGGGCGGGACAGTCAAATCAGCCCCAGCATTTT. As protein: CAWAGQSNQPQHF.

The chain employs TRBV5-1 and TRBJ1-4, with D unresolved. The CDR3 loop spans 13 amino acids. Deletions cut 4 bases from V and 6 bases from J, with 10 bases between. From germline, CDR1 is SGHRS and CDR2 YFSETQ. The chain's CDR3 is CASSTRTDEKLFF. The CDR3 nucleotides read TGCGCCAGCAGCACCCGGACGGATGAAAAACTGTTTTTT.

This clone was observed a single time. The chain carries TRBV7-6 and TRBJ2-5, with D unclear. The length of the CDR3 is 15 residues. CDR1 and CDR2 from the germline V gene are SGHVS and FNYEAQ. Deletions cut 2 bases from V and 1 base from J, with 11 bases between. The CDR3 sequence: CASSLLAAVQETQYF. CDR3 nucleotides: TGTGCCAGCAGCTTACTGGCGGCAGTCCAAGAGACCCAGTACTTC.

V gene TRBV19 combines with J gene TRBJ2-5; D not resolved. Germline lookup yields CDR1 LNHDA and CDR2 SQIVND (reference sequence). Trimming took off 11 bases at V and 5 bases at J, with 9 bases between the two ends. This CDR3 comprises 10 residues. CDR3: CALRVETQYF. The CDR3 coding sequence is TGTGCCCTCCGGGTGGAGACCCAGTACTTC. The full variable domain, with the rest looked up from reference TRBV19 and TRBJ2-5, is DGGITQSPKYLFRKEGQNVTLSCEQNLNHDAMYWYRQDPGQGLRLIYYSQIVNDFQKGDIAEGYSVSREKKESFPLTVTSAQKNPTAFYLCALRVETQYFGPGTRLLVL.

The CDR3 DNA reads TGTGCCAGCAGTTTATGGGAGTTGGGGAGGAACACCGGGGAGCTGTTTTTT. Residues: CASSLWELGRNTGELFF. The V and J genes are TRBV28 and TRBJ2-2; perhaps TRBD2 as D (5 bases). The CDR3 has 17 amino acids. CDR1 is MDHEN, CDR2 SYDVKM, per germline. V was pared by 0 bases and J by 1 base, with 12 bases between.

The chain uses TRBV30 and TRBJ1-1; D is perhaps TRBD1 (6 bases). V gave up 0 bases and J gave up 5 bases, with 13 bases separating them. The CDR3 is 14 amino acids. Looked up from germline, CDR1 is GTSNPN and CDR2 is SVGIG (reference sequence). CDR3 nucleotide sequence: TGTGCCTGGAGTGTACTGGGCAGGGGAACTGAAGCTTTCTTT. Protein product: CAWSVLGRGTEAFF.

The chain couples TRBV30 to TRBJ2-2; D remains unclear. This CDR3 is built from 12 residues. Trimming took off 2 bases at V and 3 bases at J, with 4 bases between the two ends. Germline CDR1 and CDR2: GTSNPN and SVGIG (reference sequence). CDR3 DNA: TGTGCCTGGAGTCTTGACACCGGGGAGCTGTTTTTT. Its translation is CAWSLDTGELFF.

The chain couples TRBV10-1 to TRBJ1-5; D remains ambiguous. From germline, CDR1 is WNHNN and CDR2 SYGVQD (reference sequence). Between the trimmed V and J ends, which lost 4 bases and 6 bases, there was a span of 10 bases. The CDR3 loop spans 13 amino acids. CDR3 sequence reads: CASSAHVGQPQHF. The CDR3 DNA follows: TGCGCCAGCAGTGCCCACGTAGGTCAGCCCCAGCATTTT.

This chain uses TRBV28 with TRBJ1-1; 7 positions match TRBD1. The length of the CDR3 is 14 residues. J was trimmed by 5 bases and V by 2 bases; bases with no gene match: 5. Germline loops: CDR1 MDHEN, CDR2 SYDVKM. CDR3 DNA: TGTGCCAGCAGTTTAGGGCAGGGGGGTACTGAAGCTTTCTTT. Translated, it gives CASSLGQGGTEAFF.

The gene calls are TRBV30 and TRBJ2-7; D gene ambiguous. The CDR3 is 14 residues long. With 4 bases removed from V and 4 bases from J, the gap between germline ends came to 17 bases. Germline CDR1 reads GTSNPN; CDR2 reads SVGIG (reference sequence). This chain's CDR3 is CAWNAFTGSYEQYF. The CDR3 DNA sequence: TGTGCCTGGAATGCCTTTACTGGCTCGTACGAGCAGTACTTC.

The CDR3, as DNA: TGCGCCAGCAGCCAGGACCACGGGGCGGGGGAGCTGTTTTTT. Translation gives CASSQDHGAGELFF. V usage is TRBV4-3 and J usage is TRBJ2-2; D might be TRBD1 or TRBD2, each matching 5 bases. Trimming shortened V by 3 bases and J by 8 bases, and 13 bases separated the two germline ends. This CDR3 comprises 14 residues. Per germline, CDR1 LGHNA and CDR2 YSLEER.

The rearrangement uses TRBV6-5 and TRBJ2-7; D is perhaps TRBD2 (6 bases). Trimming pared 2 bases from V and 4 bases from J, leaving 18 bases between. In germline, CDR1 is MNHEY, CDR2 SVGAGI. This CDR3 spans 16 amino acids. DNA for the CDR3: TGTGCCAGCAGTTACGTCGCGGGGCTGGATCCTTACGAGCAGTACTTC. Residues: CASSYVAGLDPYEQYF.

The chain uses TRBV11-2 and TRBJ2-2, with D unclear. Germline V gene lookup returns CDR1 SGHAT and CDR2 FQNNGV. The germline V and J ends were trimmed by 5 bases and 1 base, with 11 bases remaining between them. The CDR3 is 15 residues long. This CDR3 is CASSPSTWNTGELFF. The CDR3, as DNA: TGTGCCAGCAGCCCTTCGACTTGGAACACCGGGGAGCTGTTTTTT.